This T cell receptor (beta chain) stems from a study of blood T cells in healthy people across ages. It was with a sample-barcoded 5' primer and a J-beta primer mix that a second PCR of roughly 6 to 12 cycles was run. TCRdb recomputed calls from the 5' RACE reads with MiXCR, one row per CDR3 protein. The sample includes 780,000 or so distinct CDR3 sequences, around three fifths of them seen just once. The CDR3 runs 13 residues. Deletions cut 9 bases from V and 3 bases from J, with 16 bases between. Looked up from germline, CDR1 is SGHRS and CDR2 is YFSETQ. V and J are TRBV5-1 and TRBJ2-7; tentatively, D is TRBD1 or TRBD2 (7 bases each). The sample comprised blood. This sequence was found in a man aged 35-49 years in good health. The CDR3 DNA reads as TGCGCCATGGCAGGGGGGGAATTCTACGAGCAGTACTTC. Protein product: CAMAGGEFYEQYF.